Listed here are 18 T cell receptor beta chains from one sample, sequenced in a study of identical twins. MiXCR, applied by TCRdb to the 5' RACE reads, yields one record per CDR3 protein. The data hold fewer than 800,000 distinct CDR3 sequences, with 7.1% observed a single time. Another study also made use of these data, one on yellow fever vaccine responses in identical twins.

What was sequenced was PBMCs. These receptors were collected from a woman younger than 30 in good health.

This clonotype was observed many times. The rearrangement uses TRBV20-1 and TRBJ2-5, with D possibly being TRBD1 (6 bases). Trimming cost V 2 bases and J 0 bases, with 16 bases left between them. Germline V gives CDR1 DFQATT, CDR2 SNEGSKA (reference sequence). CDR3 length equals 16 residues. CDR3 sequence: CSARSPRGNDQETQYF. For the CDR3, the DNA is TGCAGTGCTAGATCCCCCAGGGGCAACGACCAAGAGACCCAGTACTTC.

This clonotype turned up a few times. V is TRBV2 and J is TRBJ2-1; 12 bases are shared with TRBD2. The V and J ends lost 2 bases and 9 bases, in that order; junction bases with no gene match: 5. This CDR3 spans 15 amino acids. The germline V gene has CDR1 SNHLY and CDR2 FYNNEI. The CDR3 DNA sequence: TGTGCCAGCAGTGAATCGGCTAGCGGGGGGGCTGAGCAGTTCTTC. Encoded protein: CASSESASGGAEQFF.

V is TRBV29-1 and J is TRBJ1-1; D is uncertain. Germline V gene data show CDR1 as SQVTM and CDR2 as ANQGSEA. CDR3 size: 11 residues. V was pared by 8 bases and J by 5 bases, with 12 bases between. CDR3 in DNA: TGCAGCTCCACCTTGGGGACTGAAGCTTTCTTT. It translates to CSSTLGTEAFF.

This clonotype came up many times. J is TRBJ2-3 and V is TRBV29-1, with 9 nucleotides matching TRBD2. The CDR3 extends over 16 amino acids. With 4 bases clipped from V and 6 bases from J, the junction kept 14 bases outside the gene matches. Germline loops: CDR1 SQVTM, CDR2 ANQGSEA. The CDR3 DNA is TGCAGCGTTGTCCCCCGGCTAGCGGGGTTATCTGATACGCAGTATTTT. Translation: CSVVPRLAGLSDTQYF.

The rearrangement links TRBV7-9 to TRBJ2-7; the D call may be TRBD1 or TRBD2 (5 bases each). The CDR3 spans 15 residues. Trimming shortened V by 4 bases and J by 2 bases, and 15 bases separated the two germline ends. Germline values: CDR1 SEHNR, CDR2 FQNEAQ (reference sequence). CDR3 region: CASSSGTVDPYEQYF. The CDR3 coding sequence is TGTGCCAGCAGCTCAGGGACGGTGGACCCCTACGAGCAGTACTTC.

This clonotype has ten or more counts. The chain carries TRBV7-9 and TRBJ2-5; D gene uncertain. The germline V gene encodes CDR1 SEHNR and CDR2 FQNEAQ (reference sequence). V shed 4 bases and J shed 4 bases, with 4 bases lying between them. This CDR3 has 11 amino acids. The CDR3 DNA reads as TGTGCCAGCAGCTGGCGAGAGACCCAGTACTTC. Translation: CASSWRETQYF.

This clonotype turned up a few times. This chain joins TRBV20-1 and TRBJ2-7; tentatively, D is TRBD1 (5 bases). The V end was cut by 3 bases, the J end by 5 bases, with 11 bases between. Germline lookup yields CDR1 DFQATT and CDR2 SNEGSKA (reference sequence). This CDR3 is built from 12 residues. This CDR3 is CSARPGIHEQYF. In nucleotides, the CDR3 is TGCAGTGCTAGGCCAGGGATCCACGAGCAGTACTTC.

The chain is built from TRBV3-1 and TRBJ1-4; D is perhaps TRBD1 (6 bases). Germline lookup yields CDR1 LGHDT and CDR2 YNNKEL (reference sequence). The V gene lost 4 bases and the J gene lost 7 bases, with 16 bases spanning the gap. The CDR3 spans 15 residues. The CDR3 loop reads CASSPRQELLEKLFF. In DNA form, the CDR3 reads TGTGCCAGCAGCCCCCGACAGGAACTACTTGAAAAACTGTTTTTT.

This clonotype was seen a handful of times. The genes are TRBV2 and TRBJ2-7; 7 bases align to TRBD1. V was pared by 7 bases and J by 3 bases, with 6 bases of the junction left unmatched. Germline lookup yields CDR1 SNHLY and CDR2 FYNNEI. This CDR3 is 13 amino acids long. The CDR3 protein is CASTPGTVYEQYF. CDR3 nucleotides: TGTGCCAGCACCCCCGGGACAGTCTACGAGCAGTACTTC.

This sequence joins TRBV9 and TRBJ2-1; 8 bases agree with TRBD2. Germline CDR1 and CDR2: SGDLS and YYNGEE. Trimming removed 4 bases from V and 7 bases from J; junction bases left unmatched: 10. This CDR3 region has 15 residues. The DNA for the CDR3 is TGTGCCAGCAGCAGGGGCTTACTAGCGGAGAATGAGCAGTTCTTC. Amino acids: CASSRGLLAENEQFF.

The gene calls are TRBV25-1 and TRBJ2-7; possibly TRBD1 for D (6 bases). CDR1 and CDR2 from the germline V gene are MGHDK and SYGVNS. This CDR3 has 15 amino acids. The ends were cut back, 3 bases at V and 4 bases at J, with 16 bases in the middle. The CDR3 sequence is CASSDTRTAIYEQYF. CDR3 bases: TGTGCCAGCAGTGATACAAGGACAGCGATTTACGAGCAGTACTTC.

The sample holds many counts of this clonotype. The CDR3 spells CATSESRQAGGTEAFF. For the CDR3, the DNA is TGTGCCACCAGTGAGTCTAGACAGGCGGGGGGCACTGAAGCTTTCTTT. The chain has TRBV24-1 and TRBJ1-1, with TRBD1 as a possible D gene (6 bases). V dropped 4 bases and J dropped 4 bases, with 18 bases sitting between them. CDR3 length equals 16 residues. Germline V gene data show CDR1 as KGHDR and CDR2 as SFDVKD.

The V call is TRBV25-1, the J call TRBJ2-1, with a weak D call TRBD1 (5 bases). V was clipped by 5 bases and J by 5 bases, with 22 bases between them. Germline CDR1 is MGHDK and CDR2 is SYGVNS. The CDR3 is made up of 17 amino acids. Here the CDR3 DNA reads TGTGCCAGCAGTTCCCAGGGCGTGGCAGACTTAGACAATGAGCAGTTCTTC. It translates to CASSSQGVADLDNEQFF.

For the CDR3, the DNA is TGCAGCGTTGATTCCCGGACAGGTCTCCCTGAAGCTTTCTTT. Translating gives CSVDSRTGLPEAFF. This chain uses TRBV29-1 with TRBJ1-1, with TRBD1 identical over 7 bases. The CDR3 runs 14 residues. Per the germline V gene, CDR1 is SQVTM and CDR2 is ANQGSEA. Germline trimming cut 3 bases from V and 6 bases from J; bases unmatched to any gene: 10.

The chain joins TRBV7-8 to TRBJ2-2; 7 bases match TRBD1. The germline CDR1 and CDR2 sequences are SGHVS and FQNEAQ. The V segment lost 8 bases and the J segment 4 bases; nucleotides outside the gene matches: 7. This CDR3 is built from 14 residues. CDR3 bases: TGTGCCAGCCTGACAGGGAGTGCCACCGGGGAGCTGTTTTTT. Translated, it gives CASLTGSATGELFF.

In this sample, this clonotype turned up many times. The chain carries TRBV5-1 and TRBJ1-1; TRBD1 agrees at 7 bases. With 1 base clipped from V and 1 base from J, the junction kept 4 bases outside the gene matches. Germline assignment: CDR1 SGHRS and CDR2 YFSETQ. The CDR3 has 15 amino acids. The CDR3 DNA reads TGCGCCAGCAGCTTGAAGGGGGCCGAGAACACTGAAGCTTTCTTT. It is translated as CASSLKGAENTEAFF. Full variable domain (missing parts from reference TRBV5-1 and TRBJ1-1): KAGVTQTPRYLIKTRGQQVTLSCSPISGHRSVSWYQQTPGQGLQFLFEYFSETQRNKGNFPGRFSGRQFSNSRSEMNVSTLELGDSALYLCASSLKGAENTEAFFGQGTRLTVV.

This clonotype was detected ten times or more. The V call is TRBV12-3 or TRBV12-4, the J call TRBJ2-1; D remains unclear. CDR3 length: 11 residues. V was cut by 4 bases and J by 5 bases, with 3 bases left in between. This CDR3 is CASSWNNEQFF. The CDR3 region has the DNA TGTGCCAGCAGTTGGAACAATGAGCAGTTCTTC.

The sample holds many counts of this clonotype. The gene calls are TRBV12-3 or TRBV12-4 and TRBJ1-5; 11 nucleotides line up with TRBD1. J was trimmed by 4 bases and V by 6 bases; bases with no gene match: 5. This CDR3 has 15 residues. The CDR3 region has the DNA TGTGCCAGCAGAACCGGGACAGGGGGTAATCAGCCCCAGCATTTT. Its translation is CASRTGTGGNQPQHF.